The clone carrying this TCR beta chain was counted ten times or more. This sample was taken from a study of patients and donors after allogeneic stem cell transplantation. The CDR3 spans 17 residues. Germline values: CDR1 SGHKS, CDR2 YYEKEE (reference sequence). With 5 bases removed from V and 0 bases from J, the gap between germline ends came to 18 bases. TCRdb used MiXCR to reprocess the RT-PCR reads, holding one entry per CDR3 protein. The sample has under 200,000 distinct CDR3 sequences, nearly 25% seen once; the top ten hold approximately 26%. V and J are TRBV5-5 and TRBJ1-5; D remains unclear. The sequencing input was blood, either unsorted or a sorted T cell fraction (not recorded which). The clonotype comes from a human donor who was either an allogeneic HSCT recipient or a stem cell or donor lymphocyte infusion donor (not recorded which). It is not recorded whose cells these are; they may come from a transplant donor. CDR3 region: CASSPPLLGPSNQPQHF. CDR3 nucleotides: TGTGCCAGCAGTCCCCCCCTACTGGGCCCTAGCAATCAGCCCCAGCATTTT.